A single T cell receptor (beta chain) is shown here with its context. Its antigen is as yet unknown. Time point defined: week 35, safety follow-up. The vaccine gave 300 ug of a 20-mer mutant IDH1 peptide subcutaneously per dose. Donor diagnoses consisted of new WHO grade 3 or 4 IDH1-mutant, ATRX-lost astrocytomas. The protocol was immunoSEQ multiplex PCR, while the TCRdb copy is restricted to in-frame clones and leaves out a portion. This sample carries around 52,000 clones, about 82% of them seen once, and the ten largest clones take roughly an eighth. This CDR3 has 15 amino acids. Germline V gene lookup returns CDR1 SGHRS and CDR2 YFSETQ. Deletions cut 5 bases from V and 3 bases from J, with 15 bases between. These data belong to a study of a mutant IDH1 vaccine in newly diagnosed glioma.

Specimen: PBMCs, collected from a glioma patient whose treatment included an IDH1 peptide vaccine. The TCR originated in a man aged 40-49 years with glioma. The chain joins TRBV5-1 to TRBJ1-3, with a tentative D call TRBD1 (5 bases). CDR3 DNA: TGCGCCAGCAGGCCCGGGGACGGGGTTGGAAACACCATATATTTT. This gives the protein CASRPGDGVGNTIYF. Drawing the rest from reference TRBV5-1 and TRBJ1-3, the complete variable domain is KAGVTQTPRYLIKTRGQQVTLSCSPISGHRSVSWYQQTPGQGLQFLFEYFSETQRNKGNFPGRFSGRQFSNSRSEMNVSTLELGDSALYLCASRPGDGVGNTIYFGEGSWLTVV.